Listed below are T cell receptor beta chains from one sample, sequenced in a study of blood T cell repertoires in COVID-19. Generated by immunoSEQ multiplex PCR, the TCRdb table keeps only in-frame clones and is missing some. Counted here are fewer than 50,000 clones, about 88% occurring once; the ten biggest clones make up roughly 32%. The sequenced sample was peripheral blood. Receptors were obtained from a man aged 70 or older with active COVID-19. CDR3s include the opening cysteine and the closing phenylalanine or tryptophan. The D gene is left open where the match is weak. Clone size is shown for a subset of rows, as once, few, many or a class of expanded clone.

V gene: TRBV12-3/TRBV12-4; D gene: NA; clone size: NA; J gene: TRBJ2-7; CDR3 protein: CASSLTGVYEQYF; CDR3 DNA: TGTGCCAGCAGTCTAACGGGAGTCTACGAGCAGTACTTC
V gene: TRBV11-2; D gene: TRBD1; clone size: NA; J gene: TRBJ2-5; CDR3 protein: CAIRGLETQYF; CDR3 DNA: TGTGCCATCAGGGGGCTGGAGACCCAGTACTTC
V gene: TRBV28; D gene: NA; clone size: NA; J gene: TRBJ2-3; CDR3 protein: CASRAQSTDTQYF; CDR3 DNA: TGTGCCAGCAGAGCACAGTCCACAGATACGCAGTATTTT
V gene: TRBV19; D gene: NA; clone size: once; J gene: TRBJ2-2; CDR3 protein: CASSIQRVNTGELFF; CDR3 DNA: TGTGCCAGTAGTATTCAGCGGGTGAACACCGGGGAGCTGTTTTTT
V gene: TRBV5-4; D gene: NA; clone size: NA; J gene: TRBJ2-7; CDR3 protein: CASSPAGAPSREQYF; CDR3 DNA: TGTGCCAGCAGCCCTGCGGGGGCCCCTTCTCGGGAGCAGTACTTC
V gene: TRBV11-2; D gene: TRBD1; clone size: NA; J gene: TRBJ2-4; CDR3 protein: CASSSYKDRGAIQYF; CDR3 DNA: TGTGCCAGCAGTTCCTACAAGGACAGGGGTGCCATTCAGTACTTC
V gene: TRBV28; D gene: TRBD1; clone size: NA; J gene: TRBJ2-7; CDR3 protein: CASSLGQGAYEQYF; CDR3 DNA: TGTGCCAGCAGTTTGGGACAGGGTGCCTACGAGCAGTACTTC
V gene: TRBV19; D gene: TRBD1; clone size: NA; J gene: TRBJ2-7; CDR3 protein: CASSTQNRGPPLYEQYF; CDR3 DNA: TGTGCCAGTAGTACCCAGAACAGGGGGCCTCCACTGTACGAGCAGTACTTC
V gene: TRBV6-5; D gene: NA; clone size: once; J gene: TRBJ1-2; CDR3 protein: CASSSRAGPLYGYTF; CDR3 DNA: TGTGCCAGCAGTTCAAGGGCGGGACCTCTCTATGGCTACACCTTC
V gene: TRBV2; D gene: TRBD1; clone size: NA; J gene: TRBJ1-2; CDR3 protein: CASSGWTGNNYGYTF; CDR3 DNA: TGTGCCAGCAGTGGGTGGACAGGGAATAACTATGGCTACACCTTC
V gene: TRBV24-1; D gene: TRBD2; clone size: NA; J gene: TRBJ2-1; CDR3 protein: CATSDSLAGNYNEQFF; CDR3 DNA: TGTGCCACCAGTGATTCGCTAGCGGGGAACTACAATGAGCAGTTCTTC
V gene: TRBV6-6; D gene: TRBD1; clone size: NA; J gene: TRBJ2-3; CDR3 protein: CASSRTGRGDTQYF; CDR3 DNA: TGTGCCAGCAGCCGGACAGGGCGGGGAGATACGCAGTATTTT
V gene: TRBV6-2/TRBV6-3; D gene: NA; clone size: NA; J gene: TRBJ2-2; CDR3 protein: CASSYSPRLDNTGELFF; CDR3 DNA: TGTGCCAGCAGTTACTCCCCGCGACTAGATAACACCGGGGAGCTGTTTTTT
V gene: TRBV27; D gene: TRBD1; clone size: NA; J gene: TRBJ1-2; CDR3 protein: CASRGQGGYGYTF; CDR3 DNA: TGTGCCAGCAGGGGACAGGGTGGCTATGGCTACACCTTC
V gene: TRBV7-2; D gene: NA; clone size: few; J gene: TRBJ2-7; CDR3 protein: CASSSFYEQYF; CDR3 DNA: TGTGCCAGCAGCTCCTTTTACGAGCAGTACTTC
V gene: TRBV5-1; D gene: TRBD2; clone size: NA; J gene: TRBJ2-7; CDR3 protein: CASSLWSGAYEQYF; CDR3 DNA: TGCGCCAGCAGCTTGTGGAGCGGGGCGTACGAGCAGTACTTC
V gene: TRBV19; D gene: TRBD1; clone size: NA; J gene: TRBJ1-2; CDR3 protein: CASSIVQGAENSGYTF; CDR3 DNA: TGTGCCAGTAGTATAGTTCAGGGGGCTGAGAATTCTGGCTACACCTTC
V gene: TRBV12-3/TRBV12-4; D gene: TRBD1; clone size: NA; J gene: TRBJ1-1; CDR3 protein: CASSLGTGPAFF; CDR3 DNA: TGTGCCAGCAGTTTAGGGACAGGTCCTGCTTTCTTT
V gene: TRBV6-2/TRBV6-3; D gene: TRBD1; clone size: NA; J gene: TRBJ1-4; CDR3 protein: CASSPDRGDEKLFF; CDR3 DNA: TGTGCCAGCAGCCCAGACAGGGGTGATGAAAAACTGTTTTTT
V gene: TRBV18; D gene: NA; clone size: NA; J gene: TRBJ2-1; CDR3 protein: CASSPPGKPFDNEQFF; CDR3 DNA: TGTGCCAGCTCACCCCCAGGGAAACCTTTTGACAATGAGCAGTTCTTC
V gene: TRBV27; D gene: NA; clone size: few; J gene: TRBJ2-5; CDR3 protein: CASSYETGRIVTQYF; CDR3 DNA: TGTGCCAGCAGTTACGAGACAGGGAGGATTGTGACCCAGTACTTC